The clone carrying this TCR beta chain was counted at least ten times. This sample was included in a study of blood T cell repertoires in COVID-19. TCRdb's table, derived via immunoSEQ multiplex PCR, lists solely in-frame clones and lacks some. This sample has fewer than 100,000 clones; around 75% occur once, and the top ten carry roughly 24%. The CDR3 is 16 amino acids. CDR1 and CDR2 (germline): SGHNT, YYREEE (reference sequence). The J segment lost 1 base and the V segment lost 3 bases, leaving 7 bases of the junction unmatched. This sequence originates from a man between 65 and 85 years old with acute or convalescent COVID-19. The chain couples TRBV5-4 to TRBJ2-4; TRBD1 matches 7 bases. The material sequenced was peripheral blood. CDR3 coding DNA: TGTGCCAGCAGCTCTCGACAGGGCTTGGCCAAAAACATTCAGTACTTC. Its protein product is CASSSRQGLAKNIQYF.